This is a list of T cell receptor beta chains from one sample in a study of shared clonotypes between healthy human individuals. TCRdb's table, derived via immunoSEQ multiplex PCR, lists solely in-frame clones and lacks some. Of around 530,000 clones listed, around three quarters are singletons. Sequenced: PBMCs. These receptors all stem from a woman aged 40 to 50 in good health. Some clones in this sample may be carry-over from other donors' samples. The CDR3 runs from the conserved cysteine through the conserved F or W. D genes are given only for firm matches. A clone size is listed for some rows: how often the clone was seen (once, few, many), or a class if it is expanded.

d_call,v_call,clone_size,j_call,cdr3_nt,cdr3_aa
TRBD2,TRBV10-3,NA,TRBJ2-7,TGTGCCATCAGTGAGCGGACTAGCGGATACGAGCAGTACTTC,CAISERTSGYEQYF
NA,TRBV19,few,TRBJ2-7,TGTGCCAGTAGTATAGGAGAAGGGGGCTCCTACGAGCAGTACTTC,CASSIGEGGSYEQYF
NA,TRBV5-6,NA,TRBJ2-2,TGTGCCAGCAGCTTGGAAGTAACCGGGGAGCTGTTTTTT,CASSLEVTGELFF
NA,TRBV28,large,TRBJ2-3,TGTGCCAGCAGCGGACAGCACTCCCAGTATTTT,CASSGQHSQYF
TRBD1,TRBV6-1,NA,TRBJ1-5,TGTGCCACGGGGGACAGGACCTTCAATCAGCCCCAGCATTTT,CATGDRTFNQPQHF
NA,TRBV2,NA,TRBJ2-2,TGTGCCAGCAGTGACAGGGTTGTCACCGGGGAGCTGTTTTTT,CASSDRVVTGELFF
NA,TRBV29-1,once,TRBJ2-2,TGCAGCGCCCAAATGGGGGGGAACACCGGGGAGCTGTTTTTT,CSAQMGGNTGELFF
NA,TRBV6-4,NA,TRBJ2-1,TGTGCCAGCAGTGAGTACACCGGGGTCGGTGAGCAGTTCTTC,CASSEYTGVGEQFF
NA,TRBV14,NA,TRBJ2-1,TGTGCCAGCAGCCAAGGGGGGCGGGAGAGACATCACAATGAGCAGTTCTTC,CASSQGGRERHHNEQFF
TRBD1,TRBV7-3,NA,TRBJ1-2,TGTGCCAGCAGCAAAACCCCCCCGCCCCGCCAAGACAGGGATGGCTACACCTTC,CASSKTPPPRQDRDGYTF
NA,TRBV5-1,few,TRBJ1-2,TGCGCCAGCAGCTTGGGTATCTCGGGTTCGGGGTCGGATGGCTACACCTTC,CASSLGISGSGSDGYTF
NA,TRBV27,NA,TRBJ1-1,TGTGCCAGCAGTTATCGCCGGAACACTGAAGCTTTCTTT,CASSYRRNTEAFF
TRBD1,TRBV25-1,NA,TRBJ1-4,TGTGCCAGCAGTGACCTTCGGGACAGCGTAAATGAAAAACTGTTTTTT,CASSDLRDSVNEKLFF
NA,TRBV28,NA,TRBJ1-4,TGTGCCAGCAGGGAGGGGGCAACTAATGAAAAACTGTTTTTT,CASREGATNEKLFF
TRBD2,TRBV5-1,NA,TRBJ2-7,TGCGCCAGCAGCTTGGGGCGGGAGTTCCCCTCCTACGAGCAGTACTTC,CASSLGREFPSYEQYF
NA,TRBV29-1,NA,TRBJ2-2,TGCAGCGCCCAGAGGAGGAACACCGGGGAGCTGTTTTTT,CSAQRRNTGELFF
NA,TRBV9,NA,TRBJ1-2,TGTGCCAGCAGCGTAGGTCCGGAACTAACTAACTATGGCTACACCTTC,CASSVGPELTNYGYTF
NA,TRBV28,NA,TRBJ2-3,TGTGCCAGCAGGCGAAGGACCGGGAATACGCAGTATTTT,CASRRRTGNTQYF
NA,TRBV7-9,NA,TRBJ1-1,TGTGCCAGCAGCCGGGTGAACACTGAAGCTTTCTTT,CASSRVNTEAFF
NA,TRBV5-4,NA,TRBJ2-1,TGTGCCAGCAGCTTGCGTACTAGCTATAGGAATGAGCAGTTCTTC,CASSLRTSYRNEQFF
NA,TRBV6-1,NA,TRBJ1-1,TGTGCCAGCAAGCAGGGGATGTTTGACACTGAAGCTTTCTTT,CASKQGMFDTEAFF
TRBD2,TRBV6-1,NA,TRBJ2-3,TGTGCCAGCAGTGAGGGGACTACTAGCGGGAGAAGCACAGATACGCAGTATTTT,CASSEGTTSGRSTDTQYF